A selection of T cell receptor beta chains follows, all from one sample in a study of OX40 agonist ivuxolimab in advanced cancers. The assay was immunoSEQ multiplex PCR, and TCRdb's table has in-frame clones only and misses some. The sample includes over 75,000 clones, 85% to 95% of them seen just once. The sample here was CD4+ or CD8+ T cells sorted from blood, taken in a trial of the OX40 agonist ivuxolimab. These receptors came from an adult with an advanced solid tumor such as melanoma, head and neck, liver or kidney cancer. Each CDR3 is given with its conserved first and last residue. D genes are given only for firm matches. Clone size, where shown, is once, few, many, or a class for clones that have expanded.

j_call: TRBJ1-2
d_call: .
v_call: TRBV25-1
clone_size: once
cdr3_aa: CASSELVSPEHGYTF
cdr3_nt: TGTGCCAGCAGTGAATTGGTCTCCCCGGAACATGGCTACACCTTC

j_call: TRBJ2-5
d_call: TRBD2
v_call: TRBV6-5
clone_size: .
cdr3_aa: CASSYSTSGMGETQYF
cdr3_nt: TGTGCCAGCAGTTACTCTACTAGCGGGATGGGGGAGACCCAGTACTTC

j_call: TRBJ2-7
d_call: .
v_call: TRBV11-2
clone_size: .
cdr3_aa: CASSLGPGENEQYF
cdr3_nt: TGTGCCAGCAGCTTAGGTCCGGGGGAGAACGAGCAGTACTTC

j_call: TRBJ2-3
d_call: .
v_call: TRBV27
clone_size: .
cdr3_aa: CASSLGSLSSRSYF
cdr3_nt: TGTGCCAGCAGTTTAGGGTCCCTGAGCAGTAGATCGTATTTT

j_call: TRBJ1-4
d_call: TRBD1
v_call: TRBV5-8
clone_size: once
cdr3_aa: CATPGQALFF
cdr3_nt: TGTGCCACCCCCGGACAGGCGCTCTTTTTT

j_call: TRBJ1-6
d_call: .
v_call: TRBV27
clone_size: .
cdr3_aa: CASSLFQGHSPLHF
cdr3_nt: TGTGCCAGCAGTTTGTTTCAGGGGCATTCACCCCTCCACTTT

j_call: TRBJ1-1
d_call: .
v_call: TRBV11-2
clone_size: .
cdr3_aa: CASSPRLNTEAFF
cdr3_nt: TGTGCCAGCAGCCCAAGGTTGAACACTGAAGCTTTCTTT

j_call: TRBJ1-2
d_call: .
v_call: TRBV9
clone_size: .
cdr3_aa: CASRGSEALLGYTF
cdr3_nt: TGTGCCAGCAGGGGTTCAGAGGCCCTCCTTGGCTACACCTTC

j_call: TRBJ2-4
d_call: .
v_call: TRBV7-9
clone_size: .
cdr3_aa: CASSPGGKNIQYF
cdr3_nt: TGTGCCAGCAGCCCCGGCGGGAAAAACATTCAGTACTTC

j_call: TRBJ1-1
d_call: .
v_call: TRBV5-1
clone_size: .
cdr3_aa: CASSSRDVGLEAFF
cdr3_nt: TGCGCCAGCAGCTCGCGGGACGTAGGTTTGGAAGCTTTCTTT

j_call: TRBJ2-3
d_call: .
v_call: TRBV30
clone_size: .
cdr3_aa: CAWSTNGQTRRSTDTQYF
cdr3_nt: TGTGCCTGGAGTACGAACGGACAGACTCGAAGGAGCACAGATACGCAGTATTTT

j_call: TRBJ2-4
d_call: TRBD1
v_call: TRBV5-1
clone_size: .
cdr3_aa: CASSLSLTGQGARRAKNIQYF
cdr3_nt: TGCGCCAGCAGCTTGTCACTTACAGGACAGGGGGCCCGAAGAGCCAAAAACATTCAGTACTTC

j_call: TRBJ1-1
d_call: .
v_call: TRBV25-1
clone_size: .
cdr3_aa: CASWGWQEEAFF
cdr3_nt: TGTGCCAGCTGGGGGTGGCAGGAGGAAGCTTTCTTT

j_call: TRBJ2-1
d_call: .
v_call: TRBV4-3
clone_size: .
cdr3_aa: CASSQAGALYNEQFF
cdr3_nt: TGCGCCAGCAGCCAAGCGGGGGCCCTCTACAATGAGCAGTTCTTC

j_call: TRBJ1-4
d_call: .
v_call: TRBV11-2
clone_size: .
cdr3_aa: CASSHRSSGEKLFF
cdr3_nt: TGTGCCAGCAGCCACAGGTCCAGCGGTGAAAAACTGTTTTTT

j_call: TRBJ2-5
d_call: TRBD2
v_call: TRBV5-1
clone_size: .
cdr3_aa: CASSLASGLAPDFYQETQYF
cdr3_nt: TGCGCCAGCAGCTTGGCCTCAGGACTAGCGCCAGACTTTTACCAAGAGACCCAGTACTTC

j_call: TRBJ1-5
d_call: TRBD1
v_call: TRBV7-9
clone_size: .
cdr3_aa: CASSLRWTGGNQPQHF
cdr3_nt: TGTGCCAGCAGCTTAAGATGGACAGGGGGCAATCAGCCCCAGCATTTT

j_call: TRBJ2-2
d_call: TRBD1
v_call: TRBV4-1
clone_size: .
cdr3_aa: CASSQDAQGAGTGELFF
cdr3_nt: TGCGCCAGCAGCCAAGATGCCCAGGGGGCTGGCACCGGGGAGCTGTTTTTT

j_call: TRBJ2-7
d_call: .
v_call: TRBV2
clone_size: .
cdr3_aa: CASSQERDSQTSYEQYF
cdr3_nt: TGTGCCAGCAGTCAGGAGCGGGACAGCCAAACTTCCTACGAGCAGTACTTC

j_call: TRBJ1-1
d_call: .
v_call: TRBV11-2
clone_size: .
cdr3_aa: CASSSTSSGYMNTEAFF
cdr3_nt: TGTGCCAGCAGCTCCACAAGTTCGGGCTACATGAACACTGAAGCTTTCTTT

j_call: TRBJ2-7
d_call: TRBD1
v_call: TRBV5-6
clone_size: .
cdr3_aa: CASSLATGQGTYEQYF
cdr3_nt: TGTGCCAGCAGCTTGGCCACGGGACAGGGGACCTACGAGCAGTACTTC

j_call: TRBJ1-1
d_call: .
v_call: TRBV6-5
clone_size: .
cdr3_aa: CASSLREGNTEAFF
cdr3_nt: TGTGCCAGCAGTCTAAGGGAGGGGAACACTGAAGCTTTCTTT

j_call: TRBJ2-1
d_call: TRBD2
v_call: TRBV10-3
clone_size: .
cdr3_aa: CAISSGTANEQFF
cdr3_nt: TGTGCCATCTCAAGCGGGACCGCCAATGAGCAGTTCTTC

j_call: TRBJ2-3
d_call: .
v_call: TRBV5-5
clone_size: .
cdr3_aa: CASGTGTTQYF
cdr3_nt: TGTGCCAGCGGGACCGGGACTACGCAGTATTTT

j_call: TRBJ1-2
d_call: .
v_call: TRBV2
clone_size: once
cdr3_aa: CASTRDGYTF
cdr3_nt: TGTGCCAGCACCCGGGATGGCTACACCTTC

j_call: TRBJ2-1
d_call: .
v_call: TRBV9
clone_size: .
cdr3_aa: CASSVDAGDTNDEQFF
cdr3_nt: TGTGCCAGCAGCGTAGATGCCGGGGACACCAACGATGAGCAGTTCTTC

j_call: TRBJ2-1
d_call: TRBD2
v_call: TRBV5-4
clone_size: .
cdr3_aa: CASSPGGPNNEQFF
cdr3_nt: TGTGCCAGCAGCCCGGGGGGACCTAACAATGAGCAGTTCTTC

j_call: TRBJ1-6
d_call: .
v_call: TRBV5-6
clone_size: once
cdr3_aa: CASSLISSSYNSPLHF
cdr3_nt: TGTGCCAGCAGCCTGATCTCGAGCTCCTATAATTCACCCCTCCACTTT

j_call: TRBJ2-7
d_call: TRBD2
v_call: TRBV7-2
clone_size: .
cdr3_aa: CASRPEGLWGYEQYF
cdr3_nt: TGTGCCAGCAGGCCAGAGGGACTATGGGGGTACGAGCAGTACTTC

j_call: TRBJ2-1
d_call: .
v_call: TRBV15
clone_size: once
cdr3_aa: CATSRGPKSYNEQFF
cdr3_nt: TGTGCCACCAGCAGAGGACCCAAATCCTACAATGAGCAGTTCTTC

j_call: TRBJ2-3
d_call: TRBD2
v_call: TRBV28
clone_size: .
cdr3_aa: CASSPPGGGSTQYF
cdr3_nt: TGTGCCAGCAGTCCCCCGGGGGGTGGCAGTACGCAGTATTTT

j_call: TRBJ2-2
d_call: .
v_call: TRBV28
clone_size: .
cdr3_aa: CASSSVGTGELFF
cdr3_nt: TGTGCCAGCAGTTCGGTGGGGACCGGGGAGCTGTTTTTT

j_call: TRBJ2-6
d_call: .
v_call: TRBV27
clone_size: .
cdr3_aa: CASSLSYRESGANVLTF
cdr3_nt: TGTGCCAGCAGTTTATCCTACAGGGAGTCTGGGGCCAACGTCCTGACTTTC